Sequencing of this T cell receptor beta chain was carried out in a study of cytomegalovirus exposure and HLA in healthy donors. Study findings and constraints: One later analysis reportedly identified an Asian-associated ancestry cluster that showed fewer N-insertions than the approximately 700-donor mean. What TCR beta sequences reportedly achieved was accurate prediction of HLA-A and HLA-B alleles in most subjects.

The primer mix had 60 Vbeta and 13 Jbeta primers. The assay was immunoSEQ multiplex PCR, and TCRdb's table has in-frame clones only and misses some. The sample contains 120,000 or so clones, around 70% of which appear only once. Deletions cut 4 bases from V and 4 bases from J, with 13 bases between. The CDR3 sequence is 14 residues long. The V gene's germline CDR1 is ENHRY and CDR2 SYGVKD. Of note for this clone: As yet, its antigen is unknown.

The receptor's source is a woman aged 40 to 55 in good health and CMV-seropositive. This rearrangement joins TRBV10-3 to TRBJ1-2; no reliable D call. The sample consisted of PBMCs. CDR3 sequence: CAISGRQDFYGYTF. CDR3 nucleotides: TGTGCCATCAGTGGCAGGCAGGACTTCTATGGCTACACCTTC.